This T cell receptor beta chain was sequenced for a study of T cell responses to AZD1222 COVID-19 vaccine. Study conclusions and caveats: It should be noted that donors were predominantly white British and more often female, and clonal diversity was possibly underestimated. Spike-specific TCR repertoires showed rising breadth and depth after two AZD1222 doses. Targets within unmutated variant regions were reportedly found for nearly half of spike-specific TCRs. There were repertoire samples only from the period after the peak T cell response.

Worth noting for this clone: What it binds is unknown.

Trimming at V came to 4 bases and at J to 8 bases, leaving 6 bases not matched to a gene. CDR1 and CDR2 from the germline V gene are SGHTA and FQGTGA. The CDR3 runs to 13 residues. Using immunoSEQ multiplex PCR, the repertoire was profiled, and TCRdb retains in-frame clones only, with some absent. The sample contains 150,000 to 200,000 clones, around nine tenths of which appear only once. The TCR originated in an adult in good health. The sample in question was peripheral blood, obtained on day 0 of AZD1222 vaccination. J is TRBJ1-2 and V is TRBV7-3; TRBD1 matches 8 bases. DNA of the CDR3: TGTGCCAGCAGCTCAAGGACAGGGATGGGCTACACCTTC. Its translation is CASSSRTGMGYTF.